This T cell receptor (beta chain) is drawn from a study of blood T cells in healthy people across ages. In germline, CDR1 is DFQATT, CDR2 SNEGSKA (reference sequence). V shed 6 bases and J shed 3 bases, with 12 bases lying between them. The CDR3 covers 13 residues. Study-level findings and limits: Expanded clonotype shifts may have been confounded, as the donors had an unknown CMV status.

A note on this clonotype: What it recognizes is unknown.

The second PCR ran about 6 to 12 cycles with a sample-barcoded 5' primer and J-beta primers. TCRdb re-called the 5' RACE reads with MiXCR, one entry per CDR3 protein. The sample has 800,000 to 950,000 distinct CDR3 sequences, roughly 52% seen once. This sequence was found in a man aged 25-40 years in good health. Sequenced: blood. V gene TRBV20-1 combines with J gene TRBJ2-1; weak D call: TRBD2 (6 bases). The CDR3 DNA is TGCAGTGCACCAGCCGGGGGCTACAATGAGCAGTTCTTC. Protein sequence: CSAPAGGYNEQFF.